This TCR beta chain was sequenced in a study of T-cell memory formation after mild COVID-19. This clonotype was recorded many times. The antigen remains unidentified. UMIs and sample barcodes were carried by the TCR alpha and TCR beta cDNA libraries that 5'RACE produced using constant-segment primers. TCRdb processed the 5' RACE reads anew with MiXCR; each CDR3 protein has one entry. This sample has over 45,000 distinct CDR3 sequences, with 9.3% found just once. General study findings and limits: Later expanders leaned toward CD4+, whereas clones contracting from day 15 to 85 were balanced CD4/CD8. Contracting CD4+ clones sat mainly in CM and EM; CD8+ in EMRA.

Looked up from germline, CDR1 is MGHDK and CDR2 is SYGVNS. V gave up 4 bases and J gave up 4 bases; unmatched junction bases: 4. The CDR3 contains 15 residues. Sequencing was performed on PBMCs or a T cell subset sorted from them (not recorded which). The chain recombines TRBV25-1 with TRBJ2-2; 9 positions agree with TRBD2. The source of this sequence is an adult woman who had mild COVID-19 (a few samples of this study predate the infection). Cell type and time point are not known. CDR3 amino acids: CASSGAGGLTGELFF. The CDR3 DNA is TGTGCCAGCAGTGGCGCGGGAGGGCTCACCGGGGAGCTGTTTTTT.